This T cell receptor beta chain was identified during a study of blood T cell repertoires in COVID-19. Study overall: The samples span acute and convalescent COVID-19 from the United States, Italy and Spain. Sources were T cells, B-cell-depleted T cells, or PBMCs; the material itself was cDNA or gDNA.

This CDR3 is 15 amino acids long. Germline loops: CDR1 SGHVS, CDR2 FQNEAQ. With 5 bases clipped from V and 6 bases from J, the junction kept 5 bases outside the gene matches. Per the original methods: Reference gene primer amplification yielded estimated nucleated cell counts. Libraries were prepared by immunoSEQ multiplex PCR; TCRdb keeps only in-frame clonotypes and omits some of them. V, J and clone size are taken as reported in that table, and D and trimming were inferred from the DNA itself. The sample has some 350,000 clones; 90% to 95% are singletons. The rearrangement links TRBV7-8 to TRBJ1-4, with TRBD1 matching 11 bases. The sample consisted of peripheral blood. This receptor was identified in a woman aged 18-29 years who had recovered from COVID-19. The CDR3 loop reads CASSPGQGAHEKLFF. Here the CDR3 DNA reads TGTGCCAGCAGCCCAGGACAGGGGGCCCATGAAAAACTGTTTTTT.